This T cell receptor (beta chain) stems from a study of blood T cell repertoires in COVID-19. Background on the study: Samples of COVID-19 (acute and convalescent) were obtained from the United States, Italy and Spain. T cells, B-cell-depleted T cells, or PBMCs provided the cDNA or gDNA that served as material.

The recovered donors of Cohort 3 showed two negative PCRs, clearance, or symptom resolution. Study processing details: For nucleated cells, counts were estimated from reference gene primer amplification. Clones were read by immunoSEQ multiplex PCR, and TCRdb kept only the in-frame ones, dropping some. That table gives V, J and clone size, and the DNA gave D and trimming. The table records fewer than 400,000 clones, roughly 86% of them present only once. Germline CDR1 and CDR2: MGHRA and YSYEKL. The CDR3 loop spans 18 amino acids. After removal of 0 bases from V and 1 base from J, the junction contained 11 bases not matched to a gene.

The chain carries TRBV4-1 and TRBJ2-5; TRBD1 agrees at 7 bases. This sequence originates from a woman aged 25 to 39 who had recovered from COVID-19. Input material: PBMCs or T cells enriched from blood (not recorded which). CDR3 in DNA: TGCGCCAGCAGCCAAGATGAGGTGGGGACAGTCGGCCAAGAGACCCAGTACTTC. This sequence encodes CASSQDEVGTVGQETQYF.